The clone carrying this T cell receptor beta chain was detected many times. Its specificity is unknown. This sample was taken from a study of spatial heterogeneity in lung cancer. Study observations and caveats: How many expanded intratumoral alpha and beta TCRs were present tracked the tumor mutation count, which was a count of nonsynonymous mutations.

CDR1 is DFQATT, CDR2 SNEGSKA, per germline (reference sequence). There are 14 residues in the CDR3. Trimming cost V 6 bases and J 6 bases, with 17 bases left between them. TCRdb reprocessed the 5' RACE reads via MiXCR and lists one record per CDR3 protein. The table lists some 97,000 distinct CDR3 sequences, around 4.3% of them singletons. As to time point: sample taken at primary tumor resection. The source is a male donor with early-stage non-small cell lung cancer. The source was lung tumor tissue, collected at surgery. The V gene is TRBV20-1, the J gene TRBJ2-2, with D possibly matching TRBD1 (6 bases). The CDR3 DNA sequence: TGCAGTGCACCTTCCGACCCAGGGGCCGGGGAGCTGTTTTTT. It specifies CSAPSDPGAGELFF.